The present T cell receptor (beta chain) was sequenced within a study of blood T cell repertoires in COVID-19. Study as a whole: Sites across the United States, Italy and Spain contributed samples from acute and convalescent COVID-19. T cells, B-cell-depleted T cells, or PBMCs provided the cDNA or gDNA that served as material.

In the source study's methods: Amplification of reference gene primers provided the estimated nucleated cell counts. Libraries were prepared by immunoSEQ multiplex PCR; TCRdb keeps only in-frame clonotypes and omits some of them. Clonal size and the V and J genes are those of that table, whereas D and trimming came from the DNA. The sample holds about 280,000 clones, roughly 90% seen once. This clone was observed a few times. Seattle patients were enrolled while actively infected and followed longitudinally. The CDR3 has 15 amino acids. J gave up 1 base and V 3 bases, and 3 bases lay outside the gene matches. Germline-derived CDR1 and CDR2 are LNHDA and SQIVND (reference sequence).

What was sequenced was peripheral blood. This receptor was obtained from a woman aged 25 to 39 with COVID-19, enrolled during active disease. This chain links TRBV19 with TRBJ1-5; 7 bases align to TRBD1. The CDR3 sequence is CASSIFRGSNQPQHF. In nucleotides, the CDR3 is TGTGCCAGTAGTATTTTCAGGGGGAGCAATCAGCCCCAGCATTTT.